The clone carrying this T cell receptor beta chain was seen repeatedly, ten times or more. The antigen is undetermined. Amplification of TCR beta CDR3 regions was performed using RNA transcripts as template. With the HTBI primer set, the TCR CDR3 went through a first round of RT-PCR. TCRdb independently ran MiXCR on the multiplex PCR reads; one entry per CDR3 protein. The table has about 290,000 distinct CDR3 sequences, roughly a fifth seen once. This entry is derived from a study of T cells in Graves' hyperthyroidism and ophthalmopathy. Trimming took 7 bases from V and 6 from J; bases not matched to a gene: 7. There are 14 residues in the CDR3. Germline V gene lookup returns CDR1 MNHNS and CDR2 SASEGT. Study results and caveats: Most expanded thyroid clonotypes above 0.001 recurred in blood.

The J gene is TRBJ1-2, the V gene TRBV6-1; 11 bases are shared with TRBD1. The receptor was isolated from a man aged 50 to 59 with Graves' ophthalmopathy. Sequenced material: blood. CDR3 region: CASITGQGANGYTF. Here the CDR3 DNA reads TGTGCCAGCATTACCGGACAGGGGGCTAATGGCTACACCTTC.